A selection of T cell receptor beta chains follows, all from one sample in a study of long-term antiretroviral therapy in people with HIV. Using immunoSEQ multiplex PCR, the repertoire was profiled, and TCRdb retains in-frame clones only, with some absent. The sample lists roughly 34,000 clones; about four fifths were seen once. Sequencing used unsorted PBMCs, obtained 1.9 years after starting antiretroviral therapy. These receptors were obtained from a young man with HIV. Both conserved end residues are part of each CDR3. D genes are given only for firm matches. Not every row has a clone size; where given, it reads once, few, many or a size class.

cdr3_nt cdr3_aa v_call d_call clone_size j_call
TGTGCCAGCAGCCAAGGGGGACAGACCCTTGGCTACACCTTC CASSQGGQTLGYTF TRBV28 TRBD1 NA TRBJ1-2
TGTGCCACCAGCCCCCAGCGGGGCAATCAGCCCCAGCATTTT CATSPQRGNQPQHF TRBV15 NA NA TRBJ1-5
TGTGCCAGCAGCTTAGGAGGTAGCACAGATACGCAGTATTTT CASSLGGSTDTQYF TRBV11-3 NA NA TRBJ2-3
TGTGCCAGCAGCGTCTCCAGGGATACTGAAGCTTTCTTT CASSVSRDTEAFF TRBV9 NA NA TRBJ1-1
TGTGCCAGCAGTTACTCCCCCCAGGGGTTCTCCGAGCAGTACTTC CASSYSPQGFSEQYF TRBV6-5 NA NA TRBJ2-7
TGTGCCAGTAGTACAGGGAGGGGGACTGAAGCTTTCTTT CASSTGRGTEAFF TRBV19 NA NA TRBJ1-1
TGCGCCAGCAGCCCGGGGAGCCGGGACTTCTATGGCTACACCTTC CASSPGSRDFYGYTF TRBV4-1 NA NA TRBJ1-2
TGTGCCAGCAGCTTGGGTTCGGGGCAGGGAAACACCATATATTTT CASSLGSGQGNTIYF TRBV5-4 NA NA TRBJ1-3
TGTGCCAGCAGCTTAGCTCCGGAAAAACTGTTTTTT CASSLAPEKLFF TRBV11-1 NA few TRBJ1-4
TGCAGCGCCGCGGTTACGGACCCTAGCACAGATACGCAGTATTTT CSAAVTDPSTDTQYF TRBV29-1 NA few TRBJ2-3